The 14 T cell receptor beta chains reported below all come from one sample, sequenced in a study of spatial heterogeneity in lung cancer. Time point given: sample taken at primary tumor resection. The authors sequenced whole RNA from tumor, nontumor lung or frozen PBMC without sorting. TCRdb ran MiXCR on the 5' RACE reads and lists one entry per CDR3 protein. The repertoire has about 39,000 distinct CDR3 sequences, approximately 5.5% of them found once; the top ten carry about 9.9%. The material was PBMCs, obtained at surgery. The receptors come from a male donor with early-stage non-small cell lung cancer.

At least ten counts were recorded for this clonotype. This chain connects TRBV7-2 to TRBJ2-3; 7 nucleotides line up with TRBD1. With V trimmed by 3 bases and J by 2 bases, 8 bases remained unmatched. The CDR3 consists of 16 residues. Germline CDR1 and CDR2: SGHTA and FQGNSA. The CDR3 protein is CASSFGQAYSTDTQYF. Written as DNA, the CDR3 is TGTGCCAGCAGCTTCGGACAGGCCTATTCCACAGATACGCAGTATTTT.

This clonotype was counted only a few times. The gene calls are TRBV11-2 and TRBJ2-7; 10 nucleotides match TRBD1. The V and J ends lost 5 bases and 4 bases, in that order; junction bases with no gene match: 8. The CDR3 is 15 amino acids. Germline CDR1 is SGHAT and CDR2 is FQNNGV. CDR3: CASSDGTGDWYEQYF. CDR3 DNA: TGTGCCAGCAGCGACGGGACAGGGGATTGGTACGAGCAGTACTTC.

This clonotype has a count of ten or more. The chain has TRBV2 and TRBJ1-2; D ambiguous. The ends were cut back, 6 bases at V and 4 bases at J, with 18 bases in the middle. The CDR3 runs 15 residues. Germline-derived CDR1 and CDR2 are SNHLY and FYNNEI. The CDR3 protein is CASRESFLRVYGYTF. The CDR3 nucleotides are TGTGCCAGCAGGGAAAGTTTTCTCCGTGTCTATGGCTACACCTTC.

This clonotype is termed medium-sized. V usage is TRBV7-2 and J usage is TRBJ2-3; 8 bases agree with TRBD1. The CDR3 contains 15 residues. The V and J ends lost 3 bases and 3 bases, in that order; junction bases with no gene match: 5. Germline V lookup: CDR1 SGHTA, CDR2 FQGNSA. The CDR3 bases are TGTGCCAGCAGCTTGCCGGGACAGGTGACAGATACGCAGTATTTT. Its protein is CASSLPGQVTDTQYF.

At least ten counts were recorded for this clonotype. V usage is TRBV4-1 and J usage is TRBJ2-7, with 10 bases identical to TRBD2. CDR1 is MGHRA and CDR2 is YSYEKL in the germline V gene. The junction had 5 bases not matched to a gene; V was cut back by 0 bases and J by 0 bases. CDR3 length: 17 residues. The CDR3 region has the DNA TGCGCCAGCAGCCAAGATGTAGCGGGGGGCCGCTCCTACGAGCAGTACTTC. This gives the protein CASSQDVAGGRSYEQYF.

This clonotype was recorded at least ten times. The chain links TRBV7-2 to TRBJ2-5, with D unresolved. Looked up from germline, CDR1 is SGHTA and CDR2 is FQGNSA. V was pared by 5 bases and J by 4 bases, with 11 bases between. The CDR3 sequence is 13 residues long. Here the CDR3 reads CASSVFAGETQYF. DNA of the CDR3: TGTGCCAGCAGCGTGTTCGCCGGAGAGACCCAGTACTTC.

This clonotype was observed at least ten times. The rearrangement joins TRBV12-3 or TRBV12-4 to TRBJ1-5; D is perhaps TRBD1 (6 bases). This CDR3 has 15 amino acids. Trimming stripped 6 bases from V and 0 bases from J, with 12 bases between. CDR3 amino acids: CASRIKGDSNQPQHF. DNA for the CDR3: TGTGCCAGCAGGATCAAGGGGGATAGCAATCAGCCCCAGCATTTT.

With regard to this clonotype: It may be a read error: a sequence one base away is much more abundant. The rearrangement joins TRBV3-1 to TRBJ1-4; D ambiguous. CDR1 is LGHDT, CDR2 YNNKEL, per germline (reference sequence). CDR3 length: 16 amino acids. The DNA for the CDR3 is TGTACCAGCAGCCAAGACTCCAGACAAGTTCGTGAAAAACTGTTTTTT. As protein: CTSSQDSRQVREKLFF.

At least ten counts were recorded for this clonotype. This rearrangement joins TRBV20-1 to TRBJ2-7; no clear D gene. The CDR3 length is 14 residues. Germline V lookup: CDR1 DFQATT, CDR2 SNEGSKA (reference sequence). Between the trimmed V and J ends, which lost 7 bases and 0 bases, there was a span of 16 bases. The CDR3 reads CSVEDRRSSYEQYF. The CDR3 DNA reads as TGCAGTGTTGAGGACCGTAGGAGCTCCTACGAGCAGTACTTC.

V and J are TRBV21-1 and TRBJ1-5. TRBV21-1 has pseudogene status. This CDR3 region has 17 residues. CDR3: CASSKREPGPPGQPQHF. CDR3 in DNA: TGTGCCAGCAGCAAGAGGGAACCGGGTCCCCCCGGCCAGCCCCAGCATTTT.

This clonotype came up many times. V and J are TRBV7-6 and TRBJ2-7; D is perhaps TRBD2 (6 bases). V was clipped by 5 bases and J by 0 bases, with 17 bases between them. The V gene's germline CDR1 is SGHVS and CDR2 FNYEAQ. The CDR3 runs 16 residues. The CDR3 is CASSPPLRGRSYEQYF. In DNA form, the CDR3 reads TGTGCCAGCAGCCCTCCATTGCGGGGCCGCTCCTACGAGCAGTACTTC.

V gene TRBV18 combines with J gene TRBJ2-1; 9 positions agree with TRBD1. The CDR3 is 14 residues long. The junction had 5 bases not matched to a gene; V was cut back by 3 bases and J by 8 bases. Germline CDR1 KGHSH, CDR2 LQKENI. The CDR3: CASSPGQGFDEQFF. The CDR3 DNA sequence: TGTGCCAGCTCACCGGGACAGGGATTTGATGAGCAGTTCTTC.

This rearrangement joins TRBV7-8 to TRBJ1-2, with D hard to call. The germline V and J ends were trimmed by 5 bases and 4 bases, with 14 bases remaining between them. Germline values: CDR1 SGHVS, CDR2 FQNEAQ. The length of the CDR3 is 14 residues. The CDR3: CASSVRTEVYGYTF. CDR3 DNA: TGTGCCAGCAGCGTTCGGACCGAAGTCTATGGCTACACCTTC.

The sample holds a few counts of this clonotype. The chain employs TRBV5-4 and TRBJ1-5; D is undetermined. V dropped 0 bases and J dropped 1 base, with 5 bases sitting between them. Germline loops: CDR1 SGHNT, CDR2 YYREEE (reference sequence). The CDR3 extends over 14 amino acids. The CDR3 nucleotides read TGTGCCAGCAGCTTGGGACACAGCAATCAGCCCCAGCATTTT. It yields the protein CASSLGHSNQPQHF.